Listed below are T cell receptor beta chains from one sample, sequenced in a study of blood T cells in healthy people across ages. TCRdb re-analysed the 5' RACE reads in MiXCR, keeping a single row per CDR3 protein. The table records fewer than 1.5 million distinct CDR3 sequences, about 43% of them present only once. The sequenced sample consisted of blood. These receptors were collected from a woman between 18 and 30 years old in good health. Each CDR3 is given with its conserved first and last residue. A D gene is named only where the DNA matches it firmly. Where a row states a size, it is once, few, many or the class of an expanded clone; other rows omit it.

cdr3_nt cdr3_aa v_call cdr3_length j_call clone_size d_call
TGTGCCAGCAGTCCCCGCCCTCGGGGGACCTACAATGAGCAGTTCTTC CASSPRPRGTYNEQFF TRBV28 16 TRBJ2-1 - -
TGCAGTGCCCGAACTGCCAGGGGGAACTACGAGCAGTACTTC CSARTARGNYEQYF TRBV20-1 14 TRBJ2-7 few TRBD1
TGCAGTGCTATTCCCGGGACAGGCTCTGGAAACACCATATATTTT CSAIPGTGSGNTIYF TRBV20-1 15 TRBJ1-3 once TRBD1
TGTGCCAGCAATAAAGGGGAGGGGCCCCCCTACGAGCAGTACTTC CASNKGEGPPYEQYF TRBV6-6 15 TRBJ2-7 - TRBD2
TGCGCCAGCAGCCAAGATCCGGGGTGGAACACTGAAGCTTTCTTT CASSQDPGWNTEAFF TRBV4-1 15 TRBJ1-1 few -
TGTGCCAGCAGCTTTTTAGCGGGAGTCGAGCAGTACTTC CASSFLAGVEQYF TRBV7-2 13 TRBJ2-7 few TRBD2
TGCGCCAGCTGGTCGGGGACCTCTGGGGCCAACGTCCTGACTTTC CASWSGTSGANVLTF TRBV10-2 15 TRBJ2-6 - -
TGTGCCAGCAGCTTAAGGAGGGGTGTAACCTACGAGCAGTACTTC CASSLRRGVTYEQYF TRBV7-8 15 TRBJ2-7 - -
TGCGCCAGCAGCTTGGCTCTAGGACCCGCTGAAGCTTTCTTT CASSLALGPAEAFF TRBV5-1 14 TRBJ1-1 - -
TGTGCCAGCAGTTTCCATCAAGGGAGCTCCTACGAGCAGTACTTC CASSFHQGSSYEQYF TRBV12-3/TRBV12-4 15 TRBJ2-7 - -
TGTGCCAGCAACAGGGGTCACGGGAAGAACGCTGAAGCTTTCTTT CASNRGHGKNAEAFF TRBV25-1 15 TRBJ1-1 - TRBD1
TGTGCCTGGAACCTAGCGGGGAGCACAGATACGCAGTATTTT CAWNLAGSTDTQYF TRBV30 14 TRBJ2-3 - TRBD2
TGTGCCAGCAGCTTAGCGGGAATTCAAAACATTCAGTACTTC CASSLAGIQNIQYF TRBV11-2 14 TRBJ2-4 - -
TGCAGTGCTAGTAGGGCTAGCGGGAGCACAGATACGCAGTATTTT CSASRASGSTDTQYF TRBV20-1 15 TRBJ2-3 - TRBD2
TGTGCCAGCAGGCGGGGGGACTCCTACGAGCAGTTCTTC CASRRGDSYEQFF TRBV6-1 13 TRBJ2-1 - TRBD2
TGCAGTGCTAGACTGAGGGCCCTCCCAAATGAGCAGTTCTTC CSARLRALPNEQFF TRBV20-1 14 TRBJ2-1 - -
TGTGCCAGCAGTTCCAGCGTGGACATAAGGGGCTATGGCTACACCTTC CASSSSVDIRGYGYTF TRBV28 16 TRBJ1-2 - -
TGTGCCAGCAGTTCCGGACGCTGGAACATTCAGTACTTC CASSSGRWNIQYF TRBV28 13 TRBJ2-4 - -